One and the same sample provided the 14 T cell receptor beta chains below, sequenced in a study of cytomegalovirus exposure and HLA in healthy donors (dated by TCRdb to the late 2010s). Preparation of the library involved the immunoSEQ multiplex PCR assay. TCRdb's version of the immuneACCESS table is confined to in-frame rearrangements and falls short of the full clone set. An unresolved V gene accounts for under half of the shortfall where checked; the remainder is of unknown origin. The sample table holds roughly 130,000 clones, of which about four fifths were seen once. The leading ten clones occupy around 1.4% of the sample. The sequencing input was PBMCs. These receptors all come from a woman aged 25 to 45 in good health and CMV-seronegative.

This clone was found a few times. The chain is built from TRBV6-5 and TRBJ2-5, with D perhaps matching TRBD1 (5 bases). V lost 0 bases and J lost 5, with 10 bases in between. This CDR3 has 14 amino acids. Germline V gene sequence: CDR1 MNHEY, CDR2 SVGAGI. CDR3 coding DNA: TGTGCCAGCAGTTACTCTGACAGAAGCGAGACCCAGTACTTC. Translation gives CASSYSDRSETQYF.

The gene calls are TRBV7-8 and TRBJ2-7, with D maybe TRBD2 (5 bases). This CDR3 contains 12 residues. The V end lost 5 bases, the J end lost 7 bases, and 12 bases lay between the germline ends. The germline V gene has CDR1 SGHVS and CDR2 FQNEAQ. CDR3 sequence: CASSLDLSEQYF. In DNA, the CDR3 is TGTGCCAGCAGCCTGGACTTGAGTGAGCAGTACTTC.

The V gene is TRBV7-8, the J gene TRBJ1-2, with TRBD1 as a possible D gene (5 bases). The CDR3 runs to 15 residues. CDR1 and CDR2 (germline): SGHVS, FQNEAQ. V lost 10 bases, J lost 1 base, and 19 bases lay in between. The CDR3 here is CATNPMGGFNYGYTF. The CDR3 DNA reads TGTGCCACCAACCCCATGGGGGGATTTAACTATGGCTACACCTTC.

This clone occurred a few times. This chain links TRBV9 with TRBJ1-2; D not resolved. Germline loops: CDR1 SGDLS, CDR2 YYNGEE. V lost 3 bases and J lost 3, with 12 bases in between. This CDR3 has 14 residues. As DNA, the CDR3 is TGTGCCAGCAGCGCCGGGGAAGGTTACTATGGCTACACCTTC. Translating it yields CASSAGEGYYGYTF. Looking up the rest from reference TRBV9 and TRBJ1-2 gives the full variable domain: DSGVTQTPKHLITATGQRVTLRCSPRSGDLSVYWYQQSLDQGLQFLIQYYNGEERAKGNILERFSAQQFPDLHSELNLSSLELGDSALYFCASSAGEGYYGYTFGSGTRLTVV.

This clone was detected once. The V gene is TRBV19, the J gene TRBJ1-5; 7 bases fit TRBD1. V was pared by 5 bases and J by 0 bases, with 4 bases of the junction left unmatched. The CDR3 runs to 15 residues. In germline, CDR1 is LNHDA, CDR2 SQIVND (reference sequence). In DNA form, the CDR3 reads TGTGCCAGTAGTTCGACAGGGTATAGCAATCAGCCCCAGCATTTT. It specifies CASSSTGYSNQPQHF. Combining the CDR3 with reference TRBV19 and TRBJ1-5 gives the whole variable domain DGGITQSPKYLFRKEGQNVTLSCEQNLNHDAMYWYRQDPGQGLRLIYYSQIVNDFQKGDIAEGYSVSREKKESFPLTVTSAQKNPTAFYLCASSSTGYSNQPQHFGDGTRLSIL.

The chain carries TRBV6-5 and TRBJ2-7; D may be TRBD1 (6 bases). Germline assignment: CDR1 MNHEY and CDR2 SVGAGI. CDR3 length: 13 residues. The V gene lost 5 bases and the J gene lost 2 bases, with 10 bases spanning the gap. The CDR3 DNA reads TGTGCCAGCAGTCCGACAGGTCCCTACGAGCAGTACTTC. It yields the protein CASSPTGPYEQYF.

About this clone: This sample also contains other DNA sequences that code for the same CDR3. The V and J genes are TRBV9 and TRBJ1-1, with D uncertain. Germline V CDR1 and CDR2: SGDLS, YYNGEE. The CDR3 loop spans 13 amino acids. V gave up 0 bases and J gave up 2 bases, with 5 bases separating them. Here the CDR3 DNA reads TGTGCCAGCAGCGTAGCCCCAAACACTGAAGCTTTCTTT. Amino acid sequence: CASSVAPNTEAFF.

This chain links TRBV2 with TRBJ2-1; 7 bases agree with TRBD1. V lost 5 bases to trimming and J lost 8 bases; unmatched junction nucleotides: 12. The germline CDR1 and CDR2 sequences are SNHLY and FYNNEI. The CDR3 runs 15 residues. The CDR3 DNA reads as TGTGCCAGCAGTCCACAGGGGACCACCTTGGATGAGCAGTTCTTC. It codes for CASSPQGTTLDEQFF.

The V call is TRBV7-7, the J call TRBJ1-4, with D maybe TRBD1 (6 bases). The CDR3 has 16 amino acids. V gave up 5 bases and J gave up 1 base, with 14 bases separating them. From germline, CDR1 is SSHAT and CDR2 FNYEAQ (reference sequence). The CDR3, as DNA: TGTGCCAGCAGCCACCCCCCCAGGGGAACTAATGAAAAACTGTTTTTT. Amino acid sequence: CASSHPPRGTNEKLFF.

The chain is built from TRBV10-3 and TRBJ2-2; possibly TRBD1 for D (6 bases). This CDR3 has 15 residues. The ends were cut back, 6 bases at V and 0 bases at J, with 11 bases in the middle. The germline V gene has CDR1 ENHRY and CDR2 SYGVKD. For the CDR3, the DNA is TGTGCCATCAGCCCCGGGACAACGAACACCGGGGAGCTGTTTTTT. Protein product: CAISPGTTNTGELFF.

The chain carries TRBV7-2 and TRBJ1-2; TRBD1 might be the D (6 bases). This CDR3 has 13 residues. Germline V gene sequence: CDR1 SGHTA, CDR2 FQGNSA. With 4 bases removed from V and 4 bases from J, the gap between germline ends came to 10 bases. The CDR3 loop reads CASSSGASYGYTF. The DNA for the CDR3 is TGTGCCAGCAGCTCAGGGGCTTCCTATGGCTACACCTTC.

This chain connects TRBV18 to TRBJ2-2, with D perhaps matching TRBD2 (5 bases). Germline V CDR1 and CDR2: KGHSH, LQKENI. The CDR3 loop spans 15 amino acids. With 2 bases removed from V and 5 bases from J, the gap between germline ends came to 12 bases. CDR3 DNA: TGTGCCAGCTCACCAAAGAGGGCGCATACCGGGGAGCTGTTTTTT. It codes for CASSPKRAHTGELFF.

The V gene is TRBV19, the J gene TRBJ2-3; D possibly corresponds to TRBD1 (5 bases). Trimming shortened V by 3 bases and J by 5 bases, and 15 bases separated the two germline ends. The CDR3 has 15 residues. CDR1 and CDR2 (germline): LNHDA, SQIVND (reference sequence). This CDR3 is CASSIGRALVDTQYF. The CDR3 DNA reads TGTGCCAGTAGTATTGGCAGGGCGCTCGTAGATACGCAGTATTTT.

The chain has TRBV10-3 and TRBJ2-5; the match to TRBD1 covers 8 bases. V trimming: 8 bases; J trimming: 2 bases; junction bases outside the gene matches: 4. This CDR3 is 13 amino acids long. CDR1 ENHRY and CDR2 SYGVKD come from the germline V gene. In DNA form, the CDR3 reads TGTGCCATCGGCCAGGGGGCTCAAGAGACCCAGTACTTC. This translates into CAIGQGAQETQYF.